The clone carrying this T cell receptor beta chain was seen only a few times. What it binds is unknown. The sample originates from a study of shared clonotypes between healthy human individuals. Findings and caveats of the study: The four-donor shared clonotypes exceeded non-shared clonotypes in generation probability, with non-shared ones scoring lower. A handful of donors shared around 5.1% of their naive CD4 clonotypes.

V lost 3 bases to trimming and J lost 5 bases; unmatched junction nucleotides: 7. Germline lookup yields CDR1 WSHSY and CDR2 SAAADI. The CDR3 has 15 amino acids. Original methodology: With immunoSEQ giving junction-only sequences and no quality scores, filtering differed. Using immunoSEQ multiplex PCR, the repertoire was profiled, and TCRdb retains in-frame clones only, with some absent. From that table come the V and J calls and clone size; the DNA was used to work out D and trimming. Seen here are roughly 1,100,000 clones, around four fifths observed once, and the top ten hold around 1.5%. The specimen sequenced was memory CD4+ T cells sorted from blood. Subset indicated: CD45RA-negative fraction. This TCR came from a man aged 18-30 years in good health. The chain is built from TRBV10-2 and TRBJ1-5, with 7 bases aligning to TRBD1. This CDR3 reads CASSDRSGQYQPQHF. DNA for the CDR3: TGCGCCAGCAGTGACAGGTCGGGACAGTATCAGCCCCAGCATTTT.